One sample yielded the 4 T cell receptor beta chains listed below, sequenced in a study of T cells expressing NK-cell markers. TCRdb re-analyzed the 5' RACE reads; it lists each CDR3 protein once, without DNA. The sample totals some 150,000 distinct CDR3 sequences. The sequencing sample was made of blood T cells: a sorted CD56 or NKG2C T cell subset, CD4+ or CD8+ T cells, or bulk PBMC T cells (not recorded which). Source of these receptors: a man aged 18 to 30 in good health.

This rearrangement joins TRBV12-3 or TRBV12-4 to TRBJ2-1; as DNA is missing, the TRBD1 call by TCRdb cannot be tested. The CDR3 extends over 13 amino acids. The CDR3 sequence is CASSSVPYNEQFF.

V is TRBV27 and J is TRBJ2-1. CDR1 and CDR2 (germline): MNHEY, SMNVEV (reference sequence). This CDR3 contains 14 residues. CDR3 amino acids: CASSLSDSNNEQFF.

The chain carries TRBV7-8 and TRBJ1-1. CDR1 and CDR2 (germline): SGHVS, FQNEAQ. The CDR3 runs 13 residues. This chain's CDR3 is CASSLDSMPEAFF.

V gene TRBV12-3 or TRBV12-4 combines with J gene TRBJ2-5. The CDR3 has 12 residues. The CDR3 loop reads CASSSGWETQYF.